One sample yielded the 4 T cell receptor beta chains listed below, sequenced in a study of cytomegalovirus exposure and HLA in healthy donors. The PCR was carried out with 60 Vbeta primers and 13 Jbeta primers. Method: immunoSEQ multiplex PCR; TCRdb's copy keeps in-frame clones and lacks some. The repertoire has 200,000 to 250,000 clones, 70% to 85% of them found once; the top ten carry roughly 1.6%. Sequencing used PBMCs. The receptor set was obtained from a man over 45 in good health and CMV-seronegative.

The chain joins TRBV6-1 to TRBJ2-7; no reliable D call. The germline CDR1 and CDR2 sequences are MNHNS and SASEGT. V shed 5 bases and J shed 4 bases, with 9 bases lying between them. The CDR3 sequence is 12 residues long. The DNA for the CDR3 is TGTGCCAGCAGTATGGAGAAATACGAGCAGTACTTC. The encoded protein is CASSMEKYEQYF.

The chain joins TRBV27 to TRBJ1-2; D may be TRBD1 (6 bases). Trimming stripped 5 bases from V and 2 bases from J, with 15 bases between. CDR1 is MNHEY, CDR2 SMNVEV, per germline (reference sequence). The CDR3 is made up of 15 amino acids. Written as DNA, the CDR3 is TGTGCCAGCAGTGGACAGTCAGCAGGAAACTATGGCTACACCTTC. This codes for CASSGQSAGNYGYTF.

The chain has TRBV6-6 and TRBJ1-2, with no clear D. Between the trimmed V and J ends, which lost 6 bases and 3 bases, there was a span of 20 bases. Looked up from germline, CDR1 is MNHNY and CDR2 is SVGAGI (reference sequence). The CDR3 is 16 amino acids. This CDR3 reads CASRVPSGKIDYGYTF. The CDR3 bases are TGTGCCAGCAGAGTGCCGTCGGGGAAGATCGACTATGGCTACACCTTC.

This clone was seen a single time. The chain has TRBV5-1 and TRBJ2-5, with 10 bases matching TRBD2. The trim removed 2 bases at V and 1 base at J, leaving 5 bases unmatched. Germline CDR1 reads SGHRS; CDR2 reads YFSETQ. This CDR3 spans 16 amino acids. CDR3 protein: CASSFGTSALQETQYF. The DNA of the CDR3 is TGCGCCAGCAGCTTTGGGACTAGCGCCCTCCAAGAGACCCAGTACTTC.